Given below is one T cell receptor beta chain in context. No cognate antigen has been identified for it. Within one base of it there is no much larger clone, and no base qualities were kept. Repertoires were sampled repeatedly over the course of chemoradiotherapy so that clonal expansion in the tumor microenvironment could be followed. The data were taken from a study of chemoradiotherapy in HPV16-positive cancers (dated by TCRdb to 2022 to 2024). Regarding the research as a whole: Candidate HPV-specific T-cell clones and common TCR motifs were defined by functional T-cell assays performed on cells from a couple of HPV16-positive patients. The study asked whether T-cell immunity against the HPV oncoproteins E6 and E7 changes during chemoradiotherapy and whether it affects survival. Next, the candidate HPV-specific TCRs and motifs were followed in TCR repertoires from about 90 patients with HPV-related cancers.

General conclusions and limits of the study: Among HPV16-positive patients, expansion of HPV-responsive T cells during chemoradiotherapy was associated with better recurrence-free survival. Expansion of candidate HPV-specific clones and E7-related TCR motifs was observed in the tumor microenvironment during treatment, whereas no such expansion was observed for non-HPV-specific T cells. The survival association was reported for HPV16-positive patients, and the functional definition of HPV-specific T cells was derived from only two HPV16-positive patients.

Between the V and J ends, shortened by 2 bases and 5 bases respectively, the junction contains 11 bases. CDR1 and CDR2 (SGHRS, YFSETQ) derive from the germline V gene. From its cysteine to its phenylalanine, the CDR3 spans 14 amino acids. The sequence is cut down to CDR3 DNA, 42 bases in frame from base 1. The library relied on the immunoSEQ multiplex PCR assay. The immuneACCESS repertoire file appears here via TCRdb, limited to in-frame rearrangements. These files lack a portion of the clones; in checked studies, under half of the deficit traces to unresolved V genes, and the cause of the others is not known. Present in this sample are about 4,600 clones, roughly 90% of which were seen just once. The ten largest account for over 2.5% of the sample.

The source of this sequence is a human donor with HPV-associated anogenital cancer. The sample here was tumor tissue, taken from a patient who underwent chemoradiotherapy. The receptor chain draws on TRBV5-1 and TRBJ2-1; the D gene is possibly TRBD2, with 6 bases matching. CDR3 protein: CASSLRGENNEQFF. At the DNA level, the sequence is TGCGCCAGCAGCTTACGCGGGGAGAACAATGAGCAGTTCTTC.